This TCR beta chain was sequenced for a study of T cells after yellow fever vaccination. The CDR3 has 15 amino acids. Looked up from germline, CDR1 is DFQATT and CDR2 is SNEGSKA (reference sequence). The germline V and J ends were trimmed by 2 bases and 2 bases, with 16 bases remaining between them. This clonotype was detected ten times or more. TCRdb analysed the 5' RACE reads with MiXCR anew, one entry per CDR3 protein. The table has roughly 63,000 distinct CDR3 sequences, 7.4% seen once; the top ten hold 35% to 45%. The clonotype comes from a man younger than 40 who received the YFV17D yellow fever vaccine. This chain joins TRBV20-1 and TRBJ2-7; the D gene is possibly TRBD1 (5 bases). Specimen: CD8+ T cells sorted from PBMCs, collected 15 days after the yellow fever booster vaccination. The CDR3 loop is CSARKIGHQAYEQYF. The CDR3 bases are TGCAGTGCTAGAAAGATAGGACACCAAGCCTACGAGCAGTACTTC.